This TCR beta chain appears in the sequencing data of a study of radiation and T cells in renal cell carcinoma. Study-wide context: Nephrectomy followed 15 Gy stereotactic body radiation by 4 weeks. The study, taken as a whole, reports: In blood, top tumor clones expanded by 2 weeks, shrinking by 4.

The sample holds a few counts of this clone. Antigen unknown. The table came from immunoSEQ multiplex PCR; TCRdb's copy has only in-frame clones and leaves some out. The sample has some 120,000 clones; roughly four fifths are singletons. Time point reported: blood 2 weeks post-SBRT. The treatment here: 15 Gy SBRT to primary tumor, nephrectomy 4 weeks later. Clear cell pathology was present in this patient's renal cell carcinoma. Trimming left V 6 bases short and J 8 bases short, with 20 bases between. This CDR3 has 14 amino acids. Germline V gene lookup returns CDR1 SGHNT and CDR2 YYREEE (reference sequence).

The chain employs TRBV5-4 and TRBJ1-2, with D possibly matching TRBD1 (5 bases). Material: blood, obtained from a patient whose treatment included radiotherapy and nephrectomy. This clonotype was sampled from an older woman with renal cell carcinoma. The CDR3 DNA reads TGTGCCAGCACCCCGGGACGGTGGACCCTAGGCTACACCTTC. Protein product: CASTPGRWTLGYTF.